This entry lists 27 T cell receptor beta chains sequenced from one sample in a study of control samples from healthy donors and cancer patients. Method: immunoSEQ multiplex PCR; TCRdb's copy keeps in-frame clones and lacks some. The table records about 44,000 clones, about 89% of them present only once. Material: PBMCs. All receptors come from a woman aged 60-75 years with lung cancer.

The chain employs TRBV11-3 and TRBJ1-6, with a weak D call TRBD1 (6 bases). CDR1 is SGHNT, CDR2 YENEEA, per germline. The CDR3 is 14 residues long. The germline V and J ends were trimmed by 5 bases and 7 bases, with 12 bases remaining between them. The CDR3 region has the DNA TGTGCCAGCAGCCATAACAGGGAGAATTCACCCCTCCACTTT. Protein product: CASSHNRENSPLHF.

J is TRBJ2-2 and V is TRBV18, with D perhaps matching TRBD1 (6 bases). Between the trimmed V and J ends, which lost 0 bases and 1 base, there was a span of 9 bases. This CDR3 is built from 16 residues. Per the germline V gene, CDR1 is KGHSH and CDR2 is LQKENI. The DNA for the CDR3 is TGTGCCAGCTCACCACCAGGGGGAGTGAACACCGGGGAGCTGTTTTTT. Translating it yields CASSPPGGVNTGELFF.

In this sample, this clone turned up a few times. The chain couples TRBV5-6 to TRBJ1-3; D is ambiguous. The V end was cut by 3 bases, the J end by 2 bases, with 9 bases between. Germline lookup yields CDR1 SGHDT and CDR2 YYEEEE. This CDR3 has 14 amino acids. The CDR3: CASSSIGTGNTIYF. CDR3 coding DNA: TGTGCCAGCAGCTCGATAGGTACTGGAAACACCATATATTTT.

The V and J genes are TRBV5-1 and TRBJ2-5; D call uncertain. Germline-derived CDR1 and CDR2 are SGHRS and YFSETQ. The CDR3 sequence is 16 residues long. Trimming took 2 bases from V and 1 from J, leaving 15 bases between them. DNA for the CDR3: TGCGCCAGCAGCTTTCTGGGCGGTATGGGCCAAGAGACCCAGTACTTC. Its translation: CASSFLGGMGQETQYF.

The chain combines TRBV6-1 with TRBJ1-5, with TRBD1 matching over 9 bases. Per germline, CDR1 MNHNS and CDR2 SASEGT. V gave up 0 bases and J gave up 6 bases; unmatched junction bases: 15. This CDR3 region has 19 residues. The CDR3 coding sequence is TGTGCCAGCAGTGAAGCAGGCACAGGGGGCATCTTCGGGGTTCAGCCCCAGCATTTT. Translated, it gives CASSEAGTGGIFGVQPQHF.

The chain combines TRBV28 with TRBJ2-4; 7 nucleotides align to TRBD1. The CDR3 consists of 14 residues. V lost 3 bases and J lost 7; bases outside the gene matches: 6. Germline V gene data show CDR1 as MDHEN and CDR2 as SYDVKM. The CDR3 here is CASSFRGGGNIQYF. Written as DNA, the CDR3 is TGTGCCAGCAGTTTCCGAGGGGGCGGTAACATTCAGTACTTC. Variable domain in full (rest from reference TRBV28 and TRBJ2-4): DVKVTQSSRYLVKRTGEKVFLECVQDMDHENMFWYRQDPGLGLRLIYFSYDVKMKEKGDIPEGYSVSREKKERFSLILESASTNQTSMYLCASSFRGGGNIQYFGAGTRLSVL.

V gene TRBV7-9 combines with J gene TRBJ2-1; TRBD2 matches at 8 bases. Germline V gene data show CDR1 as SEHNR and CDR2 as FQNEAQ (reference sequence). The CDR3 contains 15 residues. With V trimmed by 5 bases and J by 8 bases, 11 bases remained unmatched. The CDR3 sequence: CASSPSGLLWYEQFF. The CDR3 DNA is TGTGCCAGCAGCCCTAGCGGGTTGTTGTGGTATGAGCAGTTCTTC.

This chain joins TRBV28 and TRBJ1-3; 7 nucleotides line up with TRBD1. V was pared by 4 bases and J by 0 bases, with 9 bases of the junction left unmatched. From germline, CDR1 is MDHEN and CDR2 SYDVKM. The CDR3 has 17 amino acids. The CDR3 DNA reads TGTGCCAGCAGTTGGCCGGGACAGAGTTTCTCTGGAAACACCATATATTTT. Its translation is CASSWPGQSFSGNTIYF. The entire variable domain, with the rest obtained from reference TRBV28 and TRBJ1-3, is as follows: DVKVTQSSRYLVKRTGEKVFLECVQDMDHENMFWYRQDPGLGLRLIYFSYDVKMKEKGDIPEGYSVSREKKERFSLILESASTNQTSMYLCASSWPGQSFSGNTIYFGEGSWLTVV.

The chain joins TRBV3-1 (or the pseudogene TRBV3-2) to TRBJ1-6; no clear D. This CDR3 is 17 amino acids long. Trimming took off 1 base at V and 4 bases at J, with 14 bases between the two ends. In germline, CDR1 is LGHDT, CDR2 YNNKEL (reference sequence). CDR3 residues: CASSQGAPLAYNSPLHF. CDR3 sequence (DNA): TGTGCCAGCAGCCAAGGGGCTCCGCTTGCTTATAATTCACCCCTCCACTTT.

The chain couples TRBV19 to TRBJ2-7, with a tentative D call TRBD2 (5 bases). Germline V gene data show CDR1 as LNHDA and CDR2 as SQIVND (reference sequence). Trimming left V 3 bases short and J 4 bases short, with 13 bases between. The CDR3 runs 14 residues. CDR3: CASSIFYGGYEQYF. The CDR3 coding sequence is TGTGCCAGTAGTATCTTTTATGGAGGATACGAGCAGTACTTC.

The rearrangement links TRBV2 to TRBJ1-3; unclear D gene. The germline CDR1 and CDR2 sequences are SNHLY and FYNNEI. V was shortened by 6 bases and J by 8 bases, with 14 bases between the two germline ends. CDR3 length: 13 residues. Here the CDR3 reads CASSKPTGDTIYF. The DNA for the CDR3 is TGTGCCAGCAGCAAACCGACCGGAGACACCATATATTTT.

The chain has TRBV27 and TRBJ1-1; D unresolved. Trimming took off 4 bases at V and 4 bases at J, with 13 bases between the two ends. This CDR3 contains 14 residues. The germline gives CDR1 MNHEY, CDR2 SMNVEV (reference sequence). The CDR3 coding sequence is TGTGCCAGCAGTTCTCCTAACATGGCCACTGAAGCTTTCTTT. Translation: CASSSPNMATEAFF.

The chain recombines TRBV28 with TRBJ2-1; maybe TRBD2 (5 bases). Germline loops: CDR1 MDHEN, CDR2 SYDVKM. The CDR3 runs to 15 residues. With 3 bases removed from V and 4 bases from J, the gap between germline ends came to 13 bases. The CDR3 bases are TGTGCCAGCAGTTTTACCCAAGGCGGGTACAATGAGCAGTTCTTC. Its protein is CASSFTQGGYNEQFF. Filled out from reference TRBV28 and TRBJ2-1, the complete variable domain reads DVKVTQSSRYLVKRTGEKVFLECVQDMDHENMFWYRQDPGLGLRLIYFSYDVKMKEKGDIPEGYSVSREKKERFSLILESASTNQTSMYLCASSFTQGGYNEQFFGPGTRLTVL.

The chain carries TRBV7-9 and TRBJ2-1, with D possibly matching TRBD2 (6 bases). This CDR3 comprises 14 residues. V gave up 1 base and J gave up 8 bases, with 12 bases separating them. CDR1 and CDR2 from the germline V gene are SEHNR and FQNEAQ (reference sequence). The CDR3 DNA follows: TGTGCCAGCAGCTTAGTCTCCGGGGGAGATGAGCAGTTCTTC. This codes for CASSLVSGGDEQFF.

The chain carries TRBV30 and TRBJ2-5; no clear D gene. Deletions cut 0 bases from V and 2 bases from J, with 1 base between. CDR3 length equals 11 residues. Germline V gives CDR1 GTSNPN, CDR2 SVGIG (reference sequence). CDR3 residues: CAWSVQETQYF. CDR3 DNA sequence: TGTGCCTGGAGTGTACAAGAGACCCAGTACTTC.

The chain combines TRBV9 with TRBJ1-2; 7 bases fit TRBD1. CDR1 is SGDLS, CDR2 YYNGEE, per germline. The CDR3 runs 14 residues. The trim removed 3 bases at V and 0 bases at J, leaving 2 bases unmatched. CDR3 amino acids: CASSGDRANYGYTF. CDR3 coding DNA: TGTGCCAGCAGCGGCGACAGGGCTAACTATGGCTACACCTTC.

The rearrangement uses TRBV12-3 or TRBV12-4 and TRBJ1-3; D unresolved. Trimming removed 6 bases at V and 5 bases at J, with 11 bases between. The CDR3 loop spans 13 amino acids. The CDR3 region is CASSLGGRNTIYF. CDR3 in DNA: TGTGCCAGCAGCCTTGGAGGTAGAAACACCATATATTTT.

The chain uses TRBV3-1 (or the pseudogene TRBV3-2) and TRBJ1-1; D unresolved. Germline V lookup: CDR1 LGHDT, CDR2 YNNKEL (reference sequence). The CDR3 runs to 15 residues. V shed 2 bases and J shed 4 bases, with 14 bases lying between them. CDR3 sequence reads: CASSQSGLWVTEAFF. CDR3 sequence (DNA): TGTGCCAGCAGCCAATCAGGTCTCTGGGTCACTGAAGCTTTCTTT.

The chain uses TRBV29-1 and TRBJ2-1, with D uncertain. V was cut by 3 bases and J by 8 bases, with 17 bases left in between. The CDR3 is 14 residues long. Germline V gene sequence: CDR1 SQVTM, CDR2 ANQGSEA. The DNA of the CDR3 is TGCAGCGTTGACGACCGGTCCCCTATCGATGAGCAGTTCTTC. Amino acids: CSVDDRSPIDEQFF.

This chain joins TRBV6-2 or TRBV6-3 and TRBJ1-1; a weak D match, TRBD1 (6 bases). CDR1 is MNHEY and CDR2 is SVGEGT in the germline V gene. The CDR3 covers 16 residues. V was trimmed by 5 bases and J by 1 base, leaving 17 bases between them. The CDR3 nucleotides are TGTGCCAGCAGTCGCCACAGGGACGTGGGGAACACTGAAGCTTTCTTT. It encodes CASSRHRDVGNTEAFF.

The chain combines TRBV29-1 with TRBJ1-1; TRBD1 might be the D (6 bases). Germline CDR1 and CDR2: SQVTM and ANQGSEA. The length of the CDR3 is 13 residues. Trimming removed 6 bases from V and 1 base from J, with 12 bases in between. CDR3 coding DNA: TGCAGCGTCGAGGACAGAAGGAACACTGAAGCTTTCTTT. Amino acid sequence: CSVEDRRNTEAFF.

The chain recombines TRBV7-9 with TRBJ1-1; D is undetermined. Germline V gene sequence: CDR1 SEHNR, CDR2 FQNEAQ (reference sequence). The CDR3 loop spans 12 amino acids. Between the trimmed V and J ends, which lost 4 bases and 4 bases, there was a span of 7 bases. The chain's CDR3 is CASSSHSTEAFF. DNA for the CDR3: TGTGCCAGCAGCTCTCATAGCACTGAAGCTTTCTTT.

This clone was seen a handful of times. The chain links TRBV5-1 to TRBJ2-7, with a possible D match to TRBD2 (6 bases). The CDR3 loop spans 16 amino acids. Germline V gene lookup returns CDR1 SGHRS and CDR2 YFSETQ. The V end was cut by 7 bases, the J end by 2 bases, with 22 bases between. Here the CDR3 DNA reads TGCGCCAGCGTCCCCGGGCCCGGACGCGGGGCCTACGAGCAGTACTTC. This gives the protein CASVPGPGRGAYEQYF.

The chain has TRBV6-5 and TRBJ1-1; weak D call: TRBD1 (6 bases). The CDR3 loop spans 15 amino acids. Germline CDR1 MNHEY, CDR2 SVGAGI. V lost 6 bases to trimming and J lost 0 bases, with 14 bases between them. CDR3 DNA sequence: TGTGCCAGCAGACAAAAGGGGGGGATGAACACTGAAGCTTTCTTT. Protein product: CASRQKGGMNTEAFF.

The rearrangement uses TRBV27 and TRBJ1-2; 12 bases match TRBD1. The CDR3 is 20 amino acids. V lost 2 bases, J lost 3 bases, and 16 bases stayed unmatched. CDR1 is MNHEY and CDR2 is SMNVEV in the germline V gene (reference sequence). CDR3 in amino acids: CASSLPPGQGASTLHYGYTF. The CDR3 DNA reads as TGTGCCAGCAGTTTACCTCCGGGACAGGGGGCATCCACGCTGCACTATGGCTACACCTTC.

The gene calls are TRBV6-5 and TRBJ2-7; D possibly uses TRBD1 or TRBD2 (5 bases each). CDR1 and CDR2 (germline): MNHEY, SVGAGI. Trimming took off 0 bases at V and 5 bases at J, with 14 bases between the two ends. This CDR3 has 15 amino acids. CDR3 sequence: CASSYSMGPPNEQYF. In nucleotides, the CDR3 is TGTGCCAGCAGTTACTCGATGGGACCTCCCAACGAGCAGTACTTC.

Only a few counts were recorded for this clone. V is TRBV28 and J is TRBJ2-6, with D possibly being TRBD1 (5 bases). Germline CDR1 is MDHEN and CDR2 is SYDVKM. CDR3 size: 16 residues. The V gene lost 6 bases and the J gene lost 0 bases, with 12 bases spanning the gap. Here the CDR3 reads CASRRTPSSGANVLTF. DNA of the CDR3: TGTGCCAGCAGACGGACACCCTCCTCTGGGGCCAACGTCCTGACTTTC. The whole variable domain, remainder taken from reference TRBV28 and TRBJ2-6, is DVKVTQSSRYLVKRTGEKVFLECVQDMDHENMFWYRQDPGLGLRLIYFSYDVKMKEKGDIPEGYSVSREKKERFSLILESASTNQTSMYLCASRRTPSSGANVLTFGAGSRLTVL.